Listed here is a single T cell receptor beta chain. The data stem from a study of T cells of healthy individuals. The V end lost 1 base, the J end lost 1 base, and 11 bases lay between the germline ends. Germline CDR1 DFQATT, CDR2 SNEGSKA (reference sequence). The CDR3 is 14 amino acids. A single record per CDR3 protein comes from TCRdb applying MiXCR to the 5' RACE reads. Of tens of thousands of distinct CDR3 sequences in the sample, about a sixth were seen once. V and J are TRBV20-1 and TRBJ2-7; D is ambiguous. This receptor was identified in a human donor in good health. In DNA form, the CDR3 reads TGCAGTGCTAGAGTTCCCGGAGCTTCCTACGAGCAGTACTTC. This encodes CSARVPGASYEQYF.